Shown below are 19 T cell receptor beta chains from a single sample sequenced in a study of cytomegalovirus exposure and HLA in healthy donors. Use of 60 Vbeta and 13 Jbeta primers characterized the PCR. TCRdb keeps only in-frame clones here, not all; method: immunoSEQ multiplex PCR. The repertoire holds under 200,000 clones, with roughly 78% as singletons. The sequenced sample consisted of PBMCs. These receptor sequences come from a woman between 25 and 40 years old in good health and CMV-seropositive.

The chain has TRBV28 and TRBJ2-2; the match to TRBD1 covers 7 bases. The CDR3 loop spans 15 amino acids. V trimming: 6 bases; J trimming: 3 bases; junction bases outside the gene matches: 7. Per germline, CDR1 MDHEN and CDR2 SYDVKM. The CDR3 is CASSFRQGDTGELFF. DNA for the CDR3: TGTGCCAGCAGCTTCCGACAGGGAGACACCGGGGAGCTGTTTTTT.

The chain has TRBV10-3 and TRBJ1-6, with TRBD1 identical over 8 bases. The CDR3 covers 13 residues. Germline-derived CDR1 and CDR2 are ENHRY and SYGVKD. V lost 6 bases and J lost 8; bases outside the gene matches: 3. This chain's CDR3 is CAISGQGYSPLHF. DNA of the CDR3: TGTGCCATCAGCGGACAGGGCTATTCACCCCTCCACTTT.

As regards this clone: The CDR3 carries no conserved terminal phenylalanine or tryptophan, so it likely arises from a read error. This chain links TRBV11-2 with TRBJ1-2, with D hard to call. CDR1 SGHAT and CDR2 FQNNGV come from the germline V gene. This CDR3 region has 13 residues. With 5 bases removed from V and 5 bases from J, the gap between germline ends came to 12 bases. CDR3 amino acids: CASSLGSNYGYTL. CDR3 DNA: TGTGCCAGCAGCCTCGGGAGTAATTATGGCTACACCCTC.

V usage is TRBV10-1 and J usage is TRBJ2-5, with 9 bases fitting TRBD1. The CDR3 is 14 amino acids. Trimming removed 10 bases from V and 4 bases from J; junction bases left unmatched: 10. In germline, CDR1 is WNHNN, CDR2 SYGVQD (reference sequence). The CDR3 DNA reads TGCGCCACCTCCGGGACAGGGCTGTCAGAGACCCAGTACTTC. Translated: CATSGTGLSETQYF.

CDR3 region: CARGAGEQYF. The CDR3 DNA reads TGTGCCCGCGGGGCAGGGGAGCAGTACTTC. The genes are TRBV6-5 and TRBJ2-7, with D possibly being TRBD2 (6 bases). Trimming took 11 bases from V and 7 from J, leaving 12 bases between them. Germline V CDR1 and CDR2: MNHEY, SVGAGI. The CDR3 runs to 10 residues.

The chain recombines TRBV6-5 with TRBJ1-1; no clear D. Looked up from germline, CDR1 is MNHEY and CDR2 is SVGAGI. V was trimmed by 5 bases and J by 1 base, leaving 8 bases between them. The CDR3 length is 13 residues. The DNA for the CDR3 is TGTGCCAGCAGTCGAGAGCCGAACACTGAAGCTTTCTTT. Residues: CASSREPNTEAFF.

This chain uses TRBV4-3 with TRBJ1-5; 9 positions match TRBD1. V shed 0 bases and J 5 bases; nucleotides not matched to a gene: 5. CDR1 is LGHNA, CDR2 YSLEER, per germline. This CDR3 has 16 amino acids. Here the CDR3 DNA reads TGCGCCAGCAGCCAAGATTCGACAGGGGGGGATCAGCCCCAGCATTTT. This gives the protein CASSQDSTGGDQPQHF.

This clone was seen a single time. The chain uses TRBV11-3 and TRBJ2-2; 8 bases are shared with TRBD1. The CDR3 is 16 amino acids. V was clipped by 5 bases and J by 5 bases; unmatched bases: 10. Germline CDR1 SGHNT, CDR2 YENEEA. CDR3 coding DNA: TGTGCCAGCAGCCTAGGGGTGACAGGGGAAACCGGGGAGCTGTTTTTT. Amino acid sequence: CASSLGVTGETGELFF.

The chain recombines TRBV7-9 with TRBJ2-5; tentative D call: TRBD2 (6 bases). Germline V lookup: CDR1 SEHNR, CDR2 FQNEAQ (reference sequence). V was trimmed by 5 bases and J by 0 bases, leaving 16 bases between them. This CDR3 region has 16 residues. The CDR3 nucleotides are TGTGCCAGCAGCCCCCGAATAGCGGTGTACCAAGAGACCCAGTACTTC. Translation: CASSPRIAVYQETQYF. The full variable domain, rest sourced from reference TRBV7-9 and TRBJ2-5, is DTGVSQNPRHKITKRGQNVTFRCDPISEHNRLYWYRQTLGQGPEFLTYFQNEAQLEKSRLLSDRFSAERPKGSFSTLEIQRTEQGDSAMYLCASSPRIAVYQETQYFGPGTRLLVL.

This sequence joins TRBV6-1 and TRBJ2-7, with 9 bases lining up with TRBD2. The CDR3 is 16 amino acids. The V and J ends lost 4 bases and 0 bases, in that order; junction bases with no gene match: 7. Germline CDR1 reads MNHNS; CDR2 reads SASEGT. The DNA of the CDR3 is TGTGCCAGCAGTGGAAGACTAGCGGACGTCTCCTACGAGCAGTACTTC. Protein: CASSGRLADVSYEQYF.

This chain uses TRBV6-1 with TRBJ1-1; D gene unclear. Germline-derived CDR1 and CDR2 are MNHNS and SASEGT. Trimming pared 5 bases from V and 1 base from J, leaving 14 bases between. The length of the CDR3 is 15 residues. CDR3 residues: CASSPSLRQNTEAFF. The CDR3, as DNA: TGTGCCAGCAGTCCCTCCCTCAGACAGAACACTGAAGCTTTCTTT.

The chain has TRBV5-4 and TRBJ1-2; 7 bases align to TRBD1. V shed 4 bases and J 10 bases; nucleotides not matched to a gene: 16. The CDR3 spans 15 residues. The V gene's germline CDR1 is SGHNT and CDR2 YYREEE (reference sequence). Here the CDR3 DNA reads TGTGCCAGCAGCCCGACCTCCGGGACAGTAAAAGACTACACCTTC. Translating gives CASSPTSGTVKDYTF.

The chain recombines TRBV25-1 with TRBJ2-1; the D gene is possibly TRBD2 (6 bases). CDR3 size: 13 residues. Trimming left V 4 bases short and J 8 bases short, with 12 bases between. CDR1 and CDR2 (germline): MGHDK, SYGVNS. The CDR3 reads CASSVKASDEQFF. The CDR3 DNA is TGTGCCAGCAGTGTAAAAGCTAGCGATGAGCAGTTCTTC.

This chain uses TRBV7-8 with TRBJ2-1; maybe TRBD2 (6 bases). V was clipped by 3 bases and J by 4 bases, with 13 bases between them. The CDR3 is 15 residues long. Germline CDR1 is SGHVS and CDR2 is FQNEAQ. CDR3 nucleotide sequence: TGTGCCAGCAGCTTCTTGCACGGGGGTTACAATGAGCAGTTCTTC. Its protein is CASSFLHGGYNEQFF. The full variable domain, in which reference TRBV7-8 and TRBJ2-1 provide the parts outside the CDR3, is GAGVSQSPRYKVAKRGQDVALRCDPISGHVSLFWYQQALGQGPEFLTYFQNEAQLDKSGLPSDRFFAERPEGSVSTLKIQRTQQEDSAVYLCASSFLHGGYNEQFFGPGTRLTVL.

In DNA form, the CDR3 reads TGCGCCAGCAGCTTGGCACAGGGGGCATTGGGTGGCTACACCTTC. Amino acids: CASSLAQGALGGYTF. The V call is TRBV5-1, the J call TRBJ1-2; 9 bases match TRBD1. The J segment lost 7 bases and the V segment lost 0 bases, leaving 7 bases of the junction unmatched. Germline V gene data show CDR1 as SGHRS and CDR2 as YFSETQ. The CDR3 loop spans 15 amino acids.

The CDR3 DNA reads as TGTGCCAGCAGCTTCGGGGTGGGCACCGGGGAGCTGTTTTTT. Residues: CASSFGVGTGELFF. The chain is built from TRBV5-6 and TRBJ2-2; D might be TRBD2 (5 bases). The germline V gene has CDR1 SGHDT and CDR2 YYEEEE. CDR3 length: 14 residues. Trimming took 2 bases from V and 4 from J, leaving 9 bases between them.

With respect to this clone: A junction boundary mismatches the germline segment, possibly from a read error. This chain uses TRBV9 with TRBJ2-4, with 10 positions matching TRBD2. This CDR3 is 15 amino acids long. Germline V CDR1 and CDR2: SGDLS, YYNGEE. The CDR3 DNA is TGTGCCAGCAGCGTCAGCGGGGGGGCCATAAACATTCAGTACTTC. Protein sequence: CASSVSGGAINIQYF.

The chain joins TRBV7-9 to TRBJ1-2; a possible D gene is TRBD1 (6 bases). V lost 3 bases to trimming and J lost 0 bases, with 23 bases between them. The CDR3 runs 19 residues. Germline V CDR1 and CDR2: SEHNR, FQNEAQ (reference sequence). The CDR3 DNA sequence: TGTGCCAGCAGCTTGATGGGGGCTCAAGCGTACAAGTCTAACTATGGCTACACCTTC. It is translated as CASSLMGAQAYKSNYGYTF.

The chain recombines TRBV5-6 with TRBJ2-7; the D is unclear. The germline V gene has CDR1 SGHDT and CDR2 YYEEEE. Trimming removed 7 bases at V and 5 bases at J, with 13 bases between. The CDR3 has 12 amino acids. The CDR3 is CASRTVPHEQYF. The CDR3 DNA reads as TGTGCCAGCCGCACGGTCCCCCACGAGCAGTACTTC.